The clone carrying this T cell receptor (beta chain) was seen at least ten times. This sample stems from a study of T cells after yellow fever vaccination. TCRdb reprocessed the 5' RACE reads with MiXCR, giving one entry per CDR3 protein. The sample contains about 94,000 distinct CDR3 sequences, 8% to 10% of which appear only once. Trimming cost V 6 bases and J 2 bases, with 10 bases left between them. CDR3 length: 13 residues. The specimen was CD8+ T cells not binding an NS4B(214-222) dextramer, sorted from PBMCs, collected less than 18 days after the first yellow fever vaccination. The rearrangement links TRBV12-3 or TRBV12-4 to TRBJ1-2, with a possible D match to TRBD1 (6 bases). This sequence originates from a man between 18 and 35 years old who received the YFV17D yellow fever vaccine. The CDR3 here is CASSPTGNYGYTF. The CDR3 region has the DNA TGTGCCAGCAGCCCCACAGGGAACTATGGCTACACCTTC.